This TCR beta chain was found in a study of OX40 agonist ivuxolimab in advanced cancers. Assay used: immunoSEQ multiplex PCR; TCRdb lists only in-frame clones, some missing. Among about 48,000 clones listed, about 83% were seen once. Cycle 7 day 1, cycle 4 day 1, and baseline were the timepoints at which blood was sampled. Overall study findings and caveats: In a subset of nonresponders, normalized T-cell clonal expansion was also low. Near-lowest levels of clonal expansion characterized partial responders at 0.1-3.0 mg/kg.

From germline, CDR1 is SGHNT and CDR2 YYREEE (reference sequence). The CDR3 runs 14 residues. V lost 6 bases to trimming and J lost 2 bases; unmatched junction nucleotides: 7. On this clone: Its antigen is currently unknown.

Sequencing used CD4+ or CD8+ T cells sorted from blood, obtained in a trial of the OX40 agonist ivuxolimab. The chain uses TRBV5-4 and TRBJ1-2; TRBD1 matches at 7 bases. The clonotype was recovered from an adult with an advanced solid tumor such as melanoma, head and neck, liver or kidney cancer. The CDR3 coding sequence is TGTGCCAGCACCTTTGGACAGGCCAACTATGGCTACACCTTC. Its protein is CASTFGQANYGYTF.